Following are 23 T cell receptor beta chains from one sample sequenced in a study of T cell responses to AZD1222 COVID-19 vaccine. Using immunoSEQ multiplex PCR, the repertoire was profiled, and TCRdb retains in-frame clones only, with some absent. The data show about 85,000 clones, around nine tenths seen once. The material sequenced was peripheral blood, taken on day 0 of AZD1222 vaccination. All receptors derive from an adult in good health.

This chain connects TRBV21-1 to TRBJ1-3; TRBD1, the table's D call, lacks a check against the DNA. TRBV21-1 is shown as a pseudogene. This CDR3 is 16 amino acids long. In nucleotides, the CDR3 is TGTGCCAGCAGCAAGACGGACAGGGCGGGTGGAAACACCATATATTTT. The encoded protein is CASSKTDRAGGNTIYF.

The chain links TRBV11-3 to TRBJ2-1, with D possibly TRBD2 on 6 matching bases. This CDR3 region has 16 residues. Deletions cut 1 base from V and 5 bases from J, with 15 bases between. The V gene's germline CDR1 is SGHNT and CDR2 YENEEA. CDR3 sequence (DNA): TGTGCCAGCAGCTTAGTGGGGGGAGAGAGGAACAATGAGCAGTTCTTC. Its protein is CASSLVGGERNNEQFF.

The chain carries TRBV19 and TRBJ2-1; 13 bases align to TRBD2. Trimming at V came to 5 bases and at J to 8 bases, leaving 6 bases not matched to a gene. CDR1 is LNHDA and CDR2 is SQIVND in the germline V gene (reference sequence). The CDR3 consists of 15 residues. CDR3 coding DNA: TGTGCCAGTAGTCCAGGACTAGCGGGAGTCTATGAGCAGTTCTTC. Translation gives CASSPGLAGVYEQFF.

This clone was detected a few times. The chain uses TRBV30 and TRBJ2-7; 10 nucleotides align to TRBD2. The CDR3 runs 13 residues. V gave up 8 bases and J gave up 5 bases; unmatched junction bases: 9. Germline V gene data show CDR1 as GTSNPN and CDR2 as SVGIG (reference sequence). CDR3 nucleotides: TGTGCCCCGAGGACTAGCGGCTTCCACGAGCAGTACTTC. Its translation is CAPRTSGFHEQYF.

This chain links TRBV19 with TRBJ1-1; D remains ambiguous. V was pared by 6 bases and J by 1 base, with 15 bases between. CDR3 length equals 15 residues. The germline V gene encodes CDR1 LNHDA and CDR2 SQIVND (reference sequence). Written as DNA, the CDR3 is TGTGCCAGTAGCAGTCAAAGCCAGAGGAACACTGAAGCTTTCTTT. It is translated as CASSSQSQRNTEAFF.

The chain couples TRBV18 to TRBJ1-1; no clear D. This CDR3 region has 14 residues. Per the germline V gene, CDR1 is KGHSH and CDR2 is LQKENI. V was trimmed by 6 bases and J by 4 bases, leaving 15 bases between them. The CDR3 nucleotides are TGTGCCAGCTCCCGACCAGACATTTCCACTGAAGCTTTCTTT. This gives the protein CASSRPDISTEAFF.

V gene TRBV5-1 combines with J gene TRBJ1-2; D is possibly TRBD1 (6 bases). The CDR3 has 14 residues. V lost 4 bases to trimming and J lost 7 bases, with 17 bases between them. Per the germline V gene, CDR1 is SGHRS and CDR2 is YFSETQ. CDR3 coding DNA: TGCGCCAGCAGCCCCTCCGGGGGGCTCAGTGGCTACACCTTC. Protein product: CASSPSGGLSGYTF.

This clone was recorded only once. The rearrangement uses TRBV5-6 and TRBJ1-1; D gene uncertain. V was pared by 5 bases and J by 11 bases, with 19 bases between. This CDR3 comprises 13 residues. The germline gives CDR1 SGHDT, CDR2 YYEEEE. The CDR3 region is CASSSDSGRRAFF. The DNA of the CDR3 is TGTGCCAGCAGTTCAGACTCGGGCCGACGGGCTTTCTTT.

The genes are TRBV28 and TRBJ2-2; the D is unclear. With 3 bases removed from V and 1 base from J, the gap between germline ends came to 6 bases. The CDR3 spans 14 residues. The germline V gene encodes CDR1 MDHEN and CDR2 SYDVKM. The CDR3 spells CASSLIRNTGELFF. As DNA, the CDR3 is TGTGCCAGCAGTTTGATAAGGAACACCGGGGAGCTGTTTTTT.

The V and J genes are TRBV19 and TRBJ1-2; TRBD1 agrees at 9 bases. In germline, CDR1 is LNHDA, CDR2 SQIVND (reference sequence). There are 14 residues in the CDR3. The V gene end was trimmed by 5 bases and the J gene end by 4 bases; junction bases not matched to a gene: 5. The CDR3 reads CASSPGQGTYGYTF. For the CDR3, the DNA is TGTGCCAGTAGTCCCGGACAGGGGACCTATGGCTACACCTTC.

The chain carries TRBV3-1 (or the pseudogene TRBV3-2) and TRBJ2-1; the D gene is possibly TRBD2 (5 bases). CDR3 size: 15 residues. Trimming pared 1 base from V and 1 base from J, leaving 8 bases between. Germline CDR1 LGHDT, CDR2 YNNKEL (reference sequence). The CDR3 protein is CASSQGGQSYNEQFF. The DNA for the CDR3 is TGTGCCAGCAGCCAAGGAGGGCAGTCCTACAATGAGCAGTTCTTC.

V usage is TRBV19 and J usage is TRBJ1-1; D unclear. Trimming removed 4 bases from V and 2 bases from J, with 14 bases in between. The germline CDR1 and CDR2 sequences are LNHDA and SQIVND (reference sequence). This CDR3 has 15 residues. The CDR3 DNA follows: TGTGCCAGTAGTACCGCGGACGGAGAAAACACTGAAGCTTTCTTT. Protein sequence: CASSTADGENTEAFF.

This clone was seen once. The chain uses TRBV7-9 and TRBJ1-1; D unresolved. V was pared by 7 bases and J by 3 bases, with 12 bases between. Germline values: CDR1 SEHNR, CDR2 FQNEAQ (reference sequence). CDR3 length equals 13 residues. The DNA for the CDR3 is TGTGCCAGCAACTCGCGTGGTGACACTGAAGCTTTCTTT. Amino acids: CASNSRGDTEAFF.

The CDR3 region has the DNA TGTGCCAGCAGTGAAGCGGCCTTCCAGGGCGCCAATGAGCAGTTCTTC. Encoded protein: CASSEAAFQGANEQFF. V gene TRBV6-1 combines with J gene TRBJ2-1, with a tentative D call TRBD1 (5 bases). V was shortened by 0 bases and J by 6 bases, with 15 bases between the two germline ends. Per germline, CDR1 MNHNS and CDR2 SASEGT. This CDR3 spans 16 amino acids.

The chain uses TRBV27 and TRBJ2-7; 7 positions agree with TRBD2. The CDR3 runs 13 residues. The germline V gene has CDR1 MNHEY and CDR2 SMNVEV (reference sequence). The V gene end was trimmed by 4 bases and the J gene end by 6 bases; junction bases not matched to a gene: 6. The DNA of the CDR3 is TGTGCCAGCAGTTCCCCGCGGGGGTCCGAGCAGTACTTC. As protein: CASSSPRGSEQYF.

The chain links TRBV7-8 to TRBJ2-1, with a tentative D call TRBD1 (5 bases). The V end was cut by 1 base, the J end by 12 bases, with 13 bases between. The CDR3 covers 13 residues. Germline CDR1 SGHVS, CDR2 FQNEAQ. The CDR3 loop is CASSLEIRVGQFF. CDR3 DNA sequence: TGTGCCAGCAGCTTAGAAATCAGGGTGGGGCAGTTCTTC.

The V and J genes are TRBV24-1 and TRBJ1-2, with D tentatively TRBD1 (6 bases). The CDR3 is 13 amino acids. From germline, CDR1 is KGHDR and CDR2 SFDVKD. The V and J ends lost 6 bases and 1 base respectively, with 8 bases between them. DNA of the CDR3: TGTGCCACCAGTAGGGGGGATAACTATGGCTACACCTTC. Protein product: CATSRGDNYGYTF.

This sequence joins TRBV9 and TRBJ2-3; D perhaps matches TRBD2 (6 bases). Trimming stripped 3 bases from V and 2 bases from J, with 16 bases between. This CDR3 has 16 residues. Germline values: CDR1 SGDLS, CDR2 YYNGEE. CDR3 nucleotide sequence: TGTGCCAGCAGCGGGCAGGGTTGGGGGGACACAGATACGCAGTATTTT. This codes for CASSGQGWGDTDTQYF.

The chain couples TRBV5-5 to TRBJ2-1; a possible D gene is TRBD1 (5 bases). V dropped 6 bases and J dropped 6 bases, with 22 bases sitting between them. The CDR3 spans 16 residues. Germline V CDR1 and CDR2: SGHKS, YYEKEE (reference sequence). CDR3 amino acids: CASTSGWGRAGNEQFF. CDR3 bases: TGTGCCAGCACCTCTGGCTGGGGCAGGGCCGGCAATGAGCAGTTCTTC.

The V and J genes are TRBV7-2 and TRBJ2-2, with 8 bases fitting TRBD2. The ends lost 2 bases at V and 0 bases at J; junction bases unmatched: 11. This CDR3 has 19 residues. Germline V gene sequence: CDR1 SGHTA, CDR2 FQGNSA. The CDR3 sequence is CASSLMAAGAFPNTGELFF. Written as DNA, the CDR3 is TGTGCCAGCAGCTTAATGGCAGCGGGGGCGTTCCCGAACACCGGGGAGCTGTTTTTT.

The chain has TRBV11-3 and TRBJ2-1, with unresolved D. Per the germline V gene, CDR1 is SGHNT and CDR2 is YENEEA. V was clipped by 1 base and J by 7 bases, with 8 bases between them. The CDR3 runs to 13 residues. The CDR3, as DNA: TGTGCCAGCAGCTTAGGCGGTGATAATGAGCAGTTCTTC. As protein: CASSLGGDNEQFF.

The chain employs TRBV3-1 (or the pseudogene TRBV3-2) and TRBJ2-2; D is ambiguous. From germline, CDR1 is LGHDT and CDR2 YNNKEL (reference sequence). V dropped 1 base and J dropped 6 bases, with 12 bases sitting between them. This CDR3 spans 15 amino acids. Here the CDR3 reads CASSQGAVDAGELFF. The CDR3 nucleotides read TGTGCCAGCAGCCAAGGGGCGGTTGACGCCGGGGAGCTGTTTTTT.

This rearrangement joins TRBV6-5 to TRBJ1-2; D remains unclear. The CDR3 has 15 amino acids. V dropped 4 bases and J dropped 3 bases, with 15 bases sitting between them. Germline-derived CDR1 and CDR2 are MNHEY and SVGAGI. As DNA, the CDR3 is TGTGCCAGCAGTTCGCTGGGGAAAGGCTACTATGGCTACACCTTC. It translates to CASSSLGKGYYGYTF.